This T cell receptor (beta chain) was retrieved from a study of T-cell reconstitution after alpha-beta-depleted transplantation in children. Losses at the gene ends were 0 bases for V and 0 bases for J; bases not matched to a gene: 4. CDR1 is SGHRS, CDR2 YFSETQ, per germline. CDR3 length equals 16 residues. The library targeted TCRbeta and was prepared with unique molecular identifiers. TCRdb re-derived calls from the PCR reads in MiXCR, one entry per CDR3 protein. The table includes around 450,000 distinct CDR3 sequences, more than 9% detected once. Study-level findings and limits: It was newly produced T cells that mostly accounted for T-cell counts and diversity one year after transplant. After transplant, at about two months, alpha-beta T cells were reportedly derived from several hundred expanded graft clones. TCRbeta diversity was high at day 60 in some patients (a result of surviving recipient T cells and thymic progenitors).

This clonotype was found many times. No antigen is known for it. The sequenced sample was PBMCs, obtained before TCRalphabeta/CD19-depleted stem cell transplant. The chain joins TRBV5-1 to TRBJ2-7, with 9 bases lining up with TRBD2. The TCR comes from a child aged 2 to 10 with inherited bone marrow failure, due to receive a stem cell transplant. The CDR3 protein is CASSLGLAAISYEQYF. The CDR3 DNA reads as TGCGCCAGCAGCTTGGGACTAGCGGCTATCTCCTACGAGCAGTACTTC. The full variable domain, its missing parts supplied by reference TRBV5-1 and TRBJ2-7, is KAGVTQTPRYLIKTRGQQVTLSCSPISGHRSVSWYQQTPGQGLQFLFEYFSETQRNKGNFPGRFSGRQFSNSRSEMNVSTLELGDSALYLCASSLGLAAISYEQYFGPGTRLTVT.